This T cell receptor (beta chain) is from a study of blood T cell repertoires in COVID-19. Profiled with immunoSEQ multiplex PCR; TCRdb holds only in-frame clones, not every one. The sample yields more than 250,000 clones, around 88% seen once. CDR3 length equals 15 residues. The junction had 6 bases not matched to a gene; V was cut back by 1 base and J by 7 bases. Germline V gene data show CDR1 as SGHNT and CDR2 as YYREEE (reference sequence). The V call is TRBV5-4, the J call TRBJ1-2, with TRBD1 matching 11 bases. This TCR derives from a woman aged 40-49 years with acute COVID-19. Sequenced: PBMCs or T cells enriched from blood (not recorded which). The DNA of the CDR3 is TGTGCCAGCAGCTTGCGGGACAGGGGGTCTGTTGGCTACACCTTC. Translating it yields CASSLRDRGSVGYTF.